The rows below give T cell receptor beta chains drawn from one sample of a study of naive and memory T cell subsets. Each CDR3 protein is one row after TCRdb ran MiXCR on the UMI-ligation and nested PCR reads. The sample records around 160,000 distinct CDR3 sequences, about 18% being singletons. Source material: naive CD4+ T cells from blood. The origin of the receptors is a human donor in good health. Each CDR3 is given with its conserved first and last residue. The D gene is left open where the match is weak. Size tells how often a clone was seen (once, few, many) or the class of an expanded clone, and some rows leave it out.

>NA|TRBJ1-5|TRBD1|TRBV6-2/TRBV6-3
CASSQPGQGSNQPQHF
TGTGCCAGCAGCCAGCCGGGACAGGGAAGCAATCAGCCCCAGCATTTT
>few|TRBJ1-1|NA|TRBV27
CASSLISGSSTEAFF
TGTGCCAGCAGTCTAATTTCAGGGTCGAGCACTGAAGCTTTCTTT
>NA|TRBJ2-7|TRBD2|TRBV5-6
CASSLAGGSPYEQYF
TGTGCCAGCAGCTTGGCCGGCGGGAGCCCCTACGAGCAGTACTTC
>NA|TRBJ1-2|TRBD1|TRBV5-1
CASRVSGQVGLGYTF
TGCGCCAGCAGGGTCTCGGGACAGGTCGGTCTGGGCTACACCTTC
>few|TRBJ1-4|NA|TRBV29-1
CSVQANEKLFF
TGCAGCGTACAGGCTAATGAAAAACTGTTTTTT
>NA|TRBJ2-3|TRBD2|TRBV20-1
CSASSVAGGPLDTQYF
TGCAGTGCTAGTTCTGTAGCGGGAGGGCCTTTGGATACGCAGTATTTT
>NA|TRBJ2-2|NA|TRBV19
CASAPLMAGELFF
TGTGCCAGTGCCCCCCTTATGGCCGGGGAGCTGTTTTTT
>few|TRBJ2-1|NA|TRBV5-1
CASSLAVGASNNEQFF
TGCGCCAGCAGCTTGGCCGTAGGGGCGTCCAACAATGAGCAGTTCTTC
>NA|TRBJ2-1|TRBD2|TRBV29-1
CSVEDLASGTYNEQFF
TGCAGCGTTGAAGATCTAGCTAGCGGGACCTACAATGAGCAGTTCTTC
>few|TRBJ2-4|TRBD2|TRBV5-6
CASSRGLAGGNIQYF
TGTGCCAGCAGCCGAGGACTAGCGGGAGGGAACATTCAGTACTTC
>NA|TRBJ2-1|TRBD2|TRBV6-2/TRBV6-3
CASSPGTSVHEQFF
TGTGCCAGCAGTCCCGGGACTAGCGTCCATGAGCAGTTCTTC
>few|TRBJ1-3|NA|TRBV7-6
CASSLSYPPGGNTIYF
TGTGCCAGCAGCTTAAGCTACCCGCCCGGGGGAAACACCATATATTTT
>few|TRBJ1-2|TRBD1|TRBV10-3
CAISDWDRGTNYGYTF
TGTGCCATCAGTGATTGGGACAGGGGAACAAACTATGGCTACACCTTC
>few|TRBJ2-7|TRBD2|TRBV10-3
CAITASGNSEQYF
TGTGCCATCACGGCTAGCGGGAATAGCGAGCAGTACTTC
>NA|TRBJ1-5|TRBD1|TRBV12-3/TRBV12-4
CASSLWDRDQPQHF
TGTGCCAGCAGTTTATGGGACAGAGATCAGCCCCAGCATTTT
>many|TRBJ1-5|NA|TRBV10-3
CAISDRTPNQPQHF
TGTGCCATCAGTGACCGGACACCGAATCAGCCCCAGCATTTT
>few|TRBJ2-7|NA|TRBV6-2/TRBV6-3
CASSYLPDSERWF
TGTGCCAGCAGTTACCTACCCGACAGCGAACGATGGTTC
>few|TRBJ2-4|NA|TRBV28
CASSLPDPGTRKNIQYF
TGTGCCAGCAGTCTCCCAGACCCCGGGACCCGTAAAAACATTCAGTACTTC
>many|TRBJ2-7|NA|TRBV18
CASSSLEGSYEQYF
TGTGCCAGCTCATCCCTGGAGGGGTCCTACGAGCAGTACTTC
>few|TRBJ2-2|TRBD2|TRBV5-1
CASSLGGSGNTGELFF
TGCGCCAGCAGCTTGGGCGGGAGTGGGAACACCGGGGAGCTGTTTTTT
>few|TRBJ2-7|NA|TRBV5-1
CASSLGTAPSSYEQYF
TGCGCCAGCAGCTTGGGGACAGCCCCGAGCTCCTACGAGCAGTACTTC
>many|TRBJ2-7|NA|TRBV10-3
CAISEVEGPYEQYF
TGTGCCATCAGTGAGGTTGAGGGACCCTACGAGCAGTACTTC
>few|TRBJ2-3|NA|TRBV7-3
CASSLKNTRSPQYF
TGTGCCAGCAGCTTAAAGAATACTAGGAGTCCGCAGTATTTT
>NA|TRBJ2-2|TRBD2|TRBV6-2/TRBV6-3
CASRGTRFTGELFF
TGTGCCAGCAGGGGGACTAGATTCACCGGGGAGCTGTTTTTT
>many|TRBJ2-7|NA|TRBV20-1
CSALQGIGHEQYF
TGCAGTGCCCTACAGGGTATCGGCCACGAGCAGTACTTC
>NA|TRBJ2-7|TRBD1|TRBV7-6
CASSPSGTVSYEQYF
TGTGCCAGCAGTCCCTCCGGGACAGTCTCCTACGAGCAGTACTTC
>NA|TRBJ2-1|TRBD2|TRBV6-5
CASRSSSGLAYNEQFF
TGTGCCAGCAGATCAAGCTCCGGACTAGCGTACAATGAGCAGTTCTTC
>NA|TRBJ2-7|TRBD2|TRBV20-1
CSARGRGGGPSYEQYF
TGCAGTGCTAGAGGCCGAGGCGGGGGACCCTCCTACGAGCAGTACTTC
>NA|TRBJ2-1|TRBD1|TRBV12-3/TRBV12-4
CASSPGQGFWNEQFF
TGTGCCAGCAGTCCGGGACAGGGCTTTTGGAATGAGCAGTTCTTC
>few|TRBJ2-5|NA|TRBV3-1
CASSQGRIADQETQYF
TGTGCCAGCAGCCAAGGTCGGATAGCGGACCAAGAGACCCAGTACTTC
>NA|TRBJ2-7|NA|TRBV27
CASRVSRANYEQYF
TGTGCCAGCAGGGTCAGTCGAGCGAACTACGAGCAGTACTTC
>few|TRBJ2-1|NA|TRBV7-9
CASSPKDYEQFF
TGTGCCAGCAGCCCAAAAGACTATGAGCAGTTCTTC
>NA|TRBJ2-3|TRBD2|TRBV15
CATSRDRPSGIQYF
TGTGCCACCAGCAGAGATCGACCTAGCGGGATCCAATATTTT
>NA|TRBJ1-1|TRBD1|TRBV3-1
CASSQRTGKTEAFF
TGTGCCAGCAGCCAACGGACAGGGAAAACTGAAGCTTTCTTT
>NA|TRBJ2-1|NA|TRBV2
CASSEAGTTFANEQFF
TGTGCCAGCAGTGAAGCGGGGACAACATTCGCCAATGAGCAGTTCTTC
>NA|TRBJ2-7|TRBD1|TRBV11-1
CASSSRGQGYEQYF
TGTGCCAGCAGCTCACGGGGACAGGGCTACGAGCAGTACTTC
>NA|TRBJ2-3|NA|TRBV30
CAWSRNTQYF
TGTGCCTGGAGTAGGAATACGCAGTATTTT
>few|TRBJ2-7|TRBD2|TRBV11-2
CASSPIASGSKVSEQYF
TGTGCCAGCAGCCCAATCGCTAGCGGGAGTAAAGTATCCGAGCAGTACTTC
>NA|TRBJ1-5|NA|TRBV6-2/TRBV6-3
CASSGGPSNQPQHF
TGTGCCAGCAGTGGGGGGCCGAGCAATCAGCCCCAGCATTTT
>NA|TRBJ2-1|NA|TRBV2
CASGGARPYNEQFF
TGTGCCAGCGGGGGGGCTAGACCCTACAATGAGCAGTTCTTC
>few|TRBJ1-2|NA|TRBV3-1
CASSQESAGTAGYTF
TGTGCCAGCAGCCAAGAATCGGCAGGGACGGCGGGCTACACCTTC
>NA|TRBJ1-1|TRBD1|TRBV29-1
CSADRGPRTEAFF
TGCAGCGCGGACAGGGGGCCGCGCACTGAAGCTTTCTTT
>NA|TRBJ2-1|TRBD2|TRBV5-1
CASSPSSGSYNEQFF
TGCGCCAGCAGCCCTTCTAGCGGGAGCTACAATGAGCAGTTCTTC
>few|TRBJ2-7|TRBD1|TRBV6-5
CASSIAPDRGYEQYF
TGTGCCAGCAGTATAGCCCCGGACAGGGGGTACGAGCAGTACTTC
>NA|TRBJ2-2|NA|TRBV7-9
CASSTSTGELFF
TGTGCCAGCTCGACTAGCACCGGGGAGCTGTTTTTT
>NA|TRBJ2-5|NA|TRBV30
CAWSSRGLRVWETQYF
TGTGCCTGGAGTAGTAGGGGTCTCAGGGTTTGGGAGACCCAGTACTTC
>few|TRBJ2-2|TRBD2|TRBV14
CASSPGLAGFGELFF
TGTGCCAGCAGCCCGGGACTAGCGGGATTTGGGGAGCTGTTTTTT
>NA|TRBJ2-5|NA|TRBV19
CASTPQGQETQYF
TGTGCCAGTACCCCCCAGGGGCAAGAGACCCAGTACTTC
>few|TRBJ2-2|NA|TRBV10-3
CAISDVYTGELFF
TGTGCCATCAGTGACGTATACACCGGGGAGCTGTTTTTT
>few|TRBJ2-2|NA|TRBV20-1
CSASRQESTGELFF
TGCAGTGCCTCCCGGCAGGAGTCCACCGGGGAGCTGTTTTTT
>few|TRBJ2-5|TRBD1|TRBV18
CASSPLDRGGQETQYF
TGTGCCAGCTCACCACTGGACAGGGGAGGTCAAGAGACCCAGTACTTC